The 17 T cell receptor beta chains below all came from one sample that was sequenced in a study of OX40 agonist ivuxolimab in advanced cancers. TCRdb's copy holds only in-frame clones and misses some; the assay was immunoSEQ multiplex PCR. The table shows tens of thousands of clones, with about 90% occurring only once. The sample here was CD4+ or CD8+ T cells sorted from blood, taken in a trial of the OX40 agonist ivuxolimab. The receptors stem from an adult with an advanced solid tumor such as melanoma, head and neck, liver or kidney cancer.

The V gene is TRBV7-3, the J gene TRBJ2-2; no firm D call. CDR1 and CDR2 (germline): SGHTA, FQGTGA. Trimming shortened V by 5 bases and J by 3 bases, and 10 bases separated the two germline ends. The CDR3 is 14 amino acids. In nucleotides, the CDR3 is TGTGCCAGCAGCCCCTCTGGGGACACCGGGGAGCTGTTTTTT. Residues: CASSPSGDTGELFF.

V usage is TRBV28 and J usage is TRBJ2-7; tentative D call: TRBD2 (6 bases). Germline loops: CDR1 MDHEN, CDR2 SYDVKM. This CDR3 has 12 residues. V lost 6 bases and J lost 6, with 12 bases in between. CDR3 sequence (DNA): TGTGCCAGCAGGACACCAGCGGGCGAGCAGTACTTC. This sequence encodes CASRTPAGEQYF.

In its sample, this clone was seen once. The chain uses TRBV7-2 and TRBJ2-1, with TRBD2 identical over 8 bases. The J segment lost 7 bases and the V segment lost 5 bases, leaving 13 bases of the junction unmatched. Germline V CDR1 and CDR2: SGHTA, FQGNSA. The CDR3 is made up of 16 amino acids. Here the CDR3 reads CASSAYQGGRRNEQFF. The CDR3 DNA follows: TGTGCCAGCAGCGCTTACCAGGGCGGGAGGAGGAATGAGCAGTTCTTC.

The chain carries TRBV29-1 and TRBJ2-1, with D perhaps matching TRBD2 (6 bases). The CDR3 contains 12 residues. The germline V gene encodes CDR1 SQVTM and CDR2 ANQGSEA. This chain's CDR3 is CSAGLGLNEQFF. In nucleotides, the CDR3 is TGCAGTGCGGGACTTGGCCTCAATGAGCAGTTCTTC.

This rearrangement joins TRBV5-1 to TRBJ2-3; D is perhaps TRBD2 (5 bases). Deletions cut 0 bases from V and 0 bases from J, with 8 bases between. Germline V gene sequence: CDR1 SGHRS, CDR2 YFSETQ. The CDR3 runs to 15 residues. CDR3 in DNA: TGCGCCAGCAGCTTGGCGGGCGGGAGCACAGATACGCAGTATTTT. Protein product: CASSLAGGSTDTQYF.

The V and J genes are TRBV20-1 and TRBJ2-7, with D perhaps matching TRBD1 (5 bases). V gave up 5 bases and J gave up 5 bases, with 7 bases separating them. This CDR3 comprises 10 residues. The germline V gene encodes CDR1 DFQATT and CDR2 SNEGSKA (reference sequence). The CDR3 DNA sequence: TGCAGTGCTCCAGGGAACGAGCAGTACTTC. It specifies CSAPGNEQYF.

The rearrangement uses TRBV11-3 and TRBJ2-2; D uncertain. V lost 1 base and J 7 bases, leaving 4 bases between the germline ends. The CDR3 covers 12 residues. Germline CDR1 and CDR2: SGHNT and YENEEA. The CDR3 here is CASSLGFGELFF. DNA of the CDR3: TGTGCCAGCAGCTTAGGGTTCGGGGAGCTGTTTTTT. Full variable domain (outside the CDR3, taken from reference TRBV11-3 and TRBJ2-2): EAGVVQSPRYKIIEKKQPVAFWCNPISGHNTLYWYLQNLGQGPELLIRYENEEAVDDSQLPKDRFSAERLKGVDSTLKIQPAELGDSAVYLCASSLGFGELFFGEGSRLTVL.

The chain links TRBV6-6 to TRBJ1-4; 9 nucleotides align to TRBD1. The CDR3 extends over 14 amino acids. Germline V gene data show CDR1 as MNHNY and CDR2 as SVGAGI (reference sequence). Trimming took 6 bases from V and 5 from J; bases not matched to a gene: 4. CDR3 sequence reads: CASRDRGRNEKLFF. CDR3 DNA: TGTGCCAGCAGGGACAGGGGAAGGAATGAAAAACTGTTTTTT.

The chain is built from TRBV1 and TRBJ2-2; the table's D call, TRBD2, was not checked against the DNA. TRBV1 is assigned pseudogene status. The CDR3 spans 21 residues. CDR3 bases: TGCACCAGCAGCCCCCCTCCCGGGACTCAGAGCGGGTTATCGAACACCGGGGAGCTGTTTTTT. Its protein product is CTSSPPPGTQSGLSNTGELFF.

This clone was counted once. V gene TRBV6-4 combines with J gene TRBJ2-3; tentative D call: TRBD2 (6 bases). Germline loops: CDR1 MRHNA, CDR2 SNTAGT. The CDR3 extends over 13 amino acids. With 6 bases removed from V and 4 bases from J, the gap between germline ends came to 11 bases. Here the CDR3 reads CASSPGGADTQYF. CDR3 nucleotide sequence: TGTGCCAGCAGCCCTGGAGGGGCAGATACGCAGTATTTT.

V is TRBV10-3 and J is TRBJ2-1, with D perhaps given as TRBD1 or TRBD2 (5 bases each). V was clipped by 6 bases and J by 3 bases, with 15 bases between them. The CDR3 sequence is 15 residues long. Germline-derived CDR1 and CDR2 are ENHRY and SYGVKD. The CDR3 is CAIRVTGTGYNEQFF. The DNA for the CDR3 is TGTGCCATCAGGGTAACCGGGACCGGCTACAATGAGCAGTTCTTC.

V and J are TRBV18 and TRBJ2-5; D gene uncertain. This CDR3 comprises 13 residues. Germline V gene data show CDR1 as KGHSH and CDR2 as LQKENI. Trimming stripped 4 bases from V and 3 bases from J, with 9 bases between. The DNA for the CDR3 is TGTGCCAGCTCACTAGCTATTGAAGAGACCCAGTACTTC. This encodes CASSLAIEETQYF. The full variable domain, completed using reference TRBV18 and TRBJ2-5, is NAGVMQNPRHLVRRRGQEARLRCSPMKGHSHVYWYRQLPEEGLKFMVYLQKENIIDESGMPKERFSAEFPKEGPSILRIQQVVRGDSAAYFCASSLAIEETQYFGPGTRLLVL.

The chain employs TRBV6-1 and TRBJ2-2; 9 bases align to TRBD2. Germline V lookup: CDR1 MNHNS, CDR2 SASEGT. This CDR3 region has 16 residues. Unmatched junction bases numbered 8, after V lost 4 bases and J lost 5 bases. The DNA for the CDR3 is TGTGCCAGCAGTGGTCTAGCGGGAAGGGGGACCGGGGAGCTGTTTTTT. This codes for CASSGLAGRGTGELFF.

This clone was picked up one time. A much larger clone lies a single base off, so this may be a read error. The chain combines TRBV28 with TRBJ2-2; D not certain. The germline gives CDR1 MDHEN, CDR2 SYDVKM. The CDR3 totals 15 residues. CDR3 amino acids: CAGSLFGGNTGELFF. The CDR3 DNA follows: TGTGCCGGCAGTTTATTTGGTGGGAACACCGGGGAGCTGTTTTTT. Looking up the rest from reference TRBV28 and TRBJ2-2 gives the full variable domain: DVKVTQSSRYLVKRTGEKVFLECVQDMDHENMFWYRQDPGLGLRLIYFSYDVKMKEKGDIPEGYSVSREKKERFSLILESASTNQTSMYLCAGSLFGGNTGELFFGEGSRLTVL.

This sequence joins TRBV29-1 and TRBJ1-5; no clear D gene. Trimming removed 7 bases from V and 3 bases from J, with 13 bases in between. From germline, CDR1 is SQVTM and CDR2 ANQGSEA. The CDR3 is 13 amino acids. The CDR3 loop reads CSARVGYNQPQHF. The CDR3 coding sequence is TGCAGCGCCCGAGTGGGGTACAATCAGCCCCAGCATTTT.

The V and J genes are TRBV6-5 and TRBJ1-1; 11 nucleotides match TRBD1. The germline V gene encodes CDR1 MNHEY and CDR2 SVGAGI. The ends lost 6 bases at V and 4 bases at J; junction bases unmatched: 7. This CDR3 has 15 amino acids. The CDR3 nucleotides are TGTGCCAGCAGGTTCCCCGGGACAGGGGGCACTGAAGCTTTCTTT. Translated: CASRFPGTGGTEAFF.

The gene calls are TRBV30 and TRBJ2-1; 7 bases are a match to TRBD2. Germline V gene lookup returns CDR1 GTSNPN and CDR2 SVGIG (reference sequence). Unmatched junction bases numbered 3, after V lost 0 bases and J lost 4 bases. CDR3 size: 14 residues. The CDR3 loop reads CAWSVERDYNEQFF. In nucleotides, the CDR3 is TGTGCCTGGAGTGTGGAGCGGGATTACAATGAGCAGTTCTTC.